Listed below are T cell receptor beta chains from one sample, sequenced in a study of cytomegalovirus exposure and HLA in healthy donors. Only in-frame clones appear in the TCRdb table, and some are missing; sequencing was by immunoSEQ multiplex PCR. This sample has about 140,000 clones, with about nine tenths found just once. The specimen was PBMCs. These receptor sequences come from a man aged 18-30 years in good health and CMV-seronegative. The CDR3 runs from the conserved cysteine through the conserved F or W. D genes are given only for firm matches.

TRBD1	TRBJ1-3	TRBV29-1	CSVVARPRGPNKGSGNTIYF
TRBD1	TRBJ2-5	TRBV9	CASSRQGQETQYF
.	TRBJ1-4	TRBV19	CASSPQGTPNEKLFF
TRBD1	TRBJ2-1	TRBV15	CATSGGQGLNEQFF
TRBD2	TRBJ2-3	TRBV9	CASSRLAGYTNTQYF
.	TRBJ2-1	TRBV7-8	CASSLRTGEPYNEQFF
TRBD1	TRBJ1-2	TRBV10-3	CAISEVAGQGMGGYTF
.	TRBJ1-1	TRBV15	CATSRVGAREAFF
.	TRBJ2-7	TRBV7-2	CASSRTTVAYEQYF
TRBD1	TRBJ1-1	TRBV11-2	CASSRDRDTEAFF
.	TRBJ1-5	TRBV19	CASSIQGRNQPQHF
.	TRBJ1-6	TRBV2	CASSVGPNSPLHF
.	TRBJ2-7	TRBV25-1	CASRNRVYEQYF
TRBD1	TRBJ1-3	TRBV5-1	CASSLTGTGAARGTIYF
.	TRBJ1-5	TRBV27	CASSPSRGVGQPQHF
.	TRBJ2-1	TRBV9	CASSVGIGGAYNEQFF
.	TRBJ2-1	TRBV4-3	CASSQGRQPHNEQFF
TRBD2	TRBJ2-1	TRBV10-1	CASSGTRRYNEQFF
TRBD1	TRBJ1-5	TRBV14	CASSQEAPISNRGVNQPQHF
.	TRBJ1-1	TRBV9	CASSGDRQQAFF
.	TRBJ2-7	TRBV7-2	CASSRTSSYEQYF
TRBD2	TRBJ2-1	TRBV28	CASSPGTSGRPLEQFF
TRBD1	TRBJ2-5	TRBV7-9	CASSQAPRGRETQYF
.	TRBJ2-6	TRBV28	CASSSGKSSGANVLTF
.	TRBJ2-3	TRBV5-6	CASSGPLVTDTQYF
.	TRBJ1-1	TRBV6-5	CASSYAGNTEAFF
TRBD1	TRBJ2-3	TRBV19	CASSSSPGQSNTQYF
TRBD1	TRBJ1-3	TRBV5-4	CASGDRASGNTIYF
.	TRBJ1-1	TRBV19	CASSGLQGQDTEAFF
.	TRBJ2-5	TRBV28	CASIQGGGETQYF
TRBD2	TRBJ2-1	TRBV6-6	CASKAGTALGNEQFF
TRBD1	TRBJ2-7	TRBV19	CASTPRDRSLNEQYF
TRBD1	TRBJ1-2	TRBV18	CASSTDRSYGYTF
TRBD1	TRBJ1-1	TRBV18	CASSPTGVVSTEAFF
.	TRBJ2-7	TRBV28	CASSLVAGAYEQYF
TRBD2	TRBJ2-7	TRBV10-2	CASRDSGTSYEQYF
TRBD1	TRBJ1-5	TRBV11-2	CASSLGDRGLYSNQPQHF
TRBD2	TRBJ2-7	TRBV27	CASSPSGGTPYEQYF
.	TRBJ1-5	TRBV18	CASSLDQPQHF
.	TRBJ2-3	TRBV6-1	CATSSRTPDTQYF
.	TRBJ2-5	TRBV5-1	CASSPFLGGQETQYF
TRBD1	TRBJ1-2	TRBV5-1	CASSRDRSNYGYTF
.	TRBJ1-1	TRBV7-2	CASSLQGGVNTEAFF
.	TRBJ1-1	TRBV5-5	CASSSTGITEAFF
.	TRBJ2-7	TRBV7-9	CASSYQTLVEQYF
.	TRBJ2-5	TRBV7-2	CASSFVGGSETQYF
.	TRBJ2-2	TRBV18	CASSPLSGETGELFF
.	TRBJ2-7	TRBV7-9	CASSYPYGSRDEQYF
TRBD2	TRBJ2-1	TRBV7-6	CASSLGSSGSYNEQFF
TRBD1	TRBJ2-5	TRBV14	CASSQDPGQEETQYF
.	TRBJ1-4	TRBV11-2	CASSSAGGGPSVEKLFF